There are many counts of the clone carrying this T cell receptor beta chain. These data belong to a study of Graves' ophthalmopathy and Graves' hyperthyroidism. From RNA, the CDR3 regions of TCR beta chains were amplified and sequenced. HTBI-primed RT-PCR formed the first round, and a multiplex PCR formed the second. MiXCR, run by TCRdb on the multiplex PCR reads, gives a single entry per CDR3 protein. The sample consists of roughly 1.1 million distinct CDR3 sequences, around a third of them appearing once. CDR1 is ENHRY and CDR2 is SYGVKD in the germline V gene. This CDR3 is built from 15 residues. The V end was cut by 0 bases, the J end by 6 bases, with 14 bases between.

The sample taken for sequencing was peripheral blood or thyroid tissue (not recorded which). This clonotype was sampled from an adult man with Graves' hyperthyroidism. The rearrangement joins TRBV10-3 to TRBJ1-1, with D possibly matching TRBD1 (5 bases). CDR3 amino acids: CAISESVNGGAEAFF. CDR3 sequence (DNA): TGTGCCATCAGTGAGTCGGTCAATGGAGGGGCTGAAGCTTTCTTT.